This T cell receptor beta chain was found in a study of OX40 agonist ivuxolimab in advanced cancers. Across the study: Males comprised over 80% of the group, whose mean age was approximately 62 years (range 23 to 79).

This clone was picked up one time. V was clipped by 5 bases and J by 2 bases, with 16 bases between them. Germline loops: CDR1 KGHSH, CDR2 LQKENI. The CDR3 spans 15 residues. The timepoints at which blood was sampled were baseline, cycle 4 day 1, and cycle 7 day 1. Produced via immunoSEQ multiplex PCR; TCRdb's table is partial and in-frame only. The table lists around 77,000 clones, around 89% of them singletons. This receptor was obtained from an adult with an advanced solid tumor such as melanoma, head and neck, liver or kidney cancer. The genes are TRBV18 and TRBJ2-7, with unresolved D. Sequenced material: CD4+ or CD8+ T cells sorted from blood, taken in a trial of the OX40 agonist ivuxolimab. This CDR3 reads CASSFADQAPYEQYF. CDR3 coding DNA: TGTGCCAGCTCATTCGCCGACCAGGCTCCCTACGAGCAGTACTTC.